This entry is about one T cell receptor beta chain. Seattle patients were enrolled during active infection and followed longitudinally. The data were obtained in a study of blood T cell repertoires in COVID-19. As for the study in general: Donors in the United States, Italy and Spain gave samples during acute or convalescent COVID-19.

In the original workflow: Reference gene primer amplification in the assay estimated nucleated cell counts. Profiling relied on immunoSEQ multiplex PCR, and the TCRdb table lists in-frame clones only, not all of them. V and J calls and clone size follow that table, whereas D and trimming were derived from the DNA. The data show some 130,000 clones, over 85% seen once. This CDR3 is built from 13 residues. Unmatched junction bases numbered 3, after V lost 6 bases and J lost 2 bases. The germline gives CDR1 KGHDR, CDR2 SFDVKD. The source material was peripheral blood. The receptor comes from a man aged 60 to 69 with COVID-19, enrolled during active disease. The V and J genes are TRBV24-1 and TRBJ2-7; 7 nucleotides line up with TRBD1. CDR3 sequence (DNA): TGTGCCACCAGTCAGGGGGACGCCTACGAGCAGTACTTC. Amino acids: CATSQGDAYEQYF.